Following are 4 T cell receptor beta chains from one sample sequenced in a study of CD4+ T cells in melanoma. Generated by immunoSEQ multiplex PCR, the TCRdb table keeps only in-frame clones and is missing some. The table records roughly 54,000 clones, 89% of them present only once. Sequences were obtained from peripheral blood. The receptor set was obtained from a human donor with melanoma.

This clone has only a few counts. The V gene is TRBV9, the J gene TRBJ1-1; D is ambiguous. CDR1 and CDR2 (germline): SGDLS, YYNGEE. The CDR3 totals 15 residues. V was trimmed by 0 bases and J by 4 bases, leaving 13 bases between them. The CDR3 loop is CASSVETENPTEAFF. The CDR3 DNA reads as TGTGCCAGCAGCGTAGAAACGGAAAATCCCACTGAAGCTTTCTTT.

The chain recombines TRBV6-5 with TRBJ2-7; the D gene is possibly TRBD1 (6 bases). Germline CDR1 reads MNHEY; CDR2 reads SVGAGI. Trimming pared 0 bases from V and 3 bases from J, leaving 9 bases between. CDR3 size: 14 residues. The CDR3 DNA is TGTGCCAGCAGTTACTCGTCACAGGGCTACGAGCAGTACTTC. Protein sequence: CASSYSSQGYEQYF.

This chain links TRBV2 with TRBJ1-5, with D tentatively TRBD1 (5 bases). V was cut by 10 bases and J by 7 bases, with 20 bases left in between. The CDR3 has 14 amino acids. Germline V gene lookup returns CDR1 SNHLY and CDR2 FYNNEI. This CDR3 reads CAISGDGGGQPQHF. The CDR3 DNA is TGTGCCATCTCCGGCGACGGGGGAGGGCAGCCCCAGCATTTT.

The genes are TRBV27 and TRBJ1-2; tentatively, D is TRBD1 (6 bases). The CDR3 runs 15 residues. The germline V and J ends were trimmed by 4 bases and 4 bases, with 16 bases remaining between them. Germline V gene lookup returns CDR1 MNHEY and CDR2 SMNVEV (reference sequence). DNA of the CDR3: TGTGCCAGCAGTTCCCGGGAGGGGGGCAGCTATGGCTACACCTTC. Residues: CASSSREGGSYGYTF.